The clone carrying this T cell receptor (beta chain) appeared many times. The sample is drawn from a study of CD8 T cells in ankylosing spondylitis. The CDR3 totals 12 residues. Trimming stripped 6 bases from V and 4 bases from J, with 9 bases between. TCRdb itself ran the 5' RACE reads through MiXCR, one entry per CDR3 protein. The sample has around 230,000 distinct CDR3 sequences, 7.5% to 9.5% seen once. The sequence came from a female donor with ankylosing spondylitis or in good health (not recorded which). Sequencing used blood, either unsorted or a sorted T cell fraction (not recorded which). The chain joins TRBV12-3 or TRBV12-4 to TRBJ1-1; D gene unclear. For the CDR3, the DNA is TGTGCCAGCAGGTCTGGGGTCACTGAAGCTTTCTTT. Protein product: CASRSGVTEAFF.